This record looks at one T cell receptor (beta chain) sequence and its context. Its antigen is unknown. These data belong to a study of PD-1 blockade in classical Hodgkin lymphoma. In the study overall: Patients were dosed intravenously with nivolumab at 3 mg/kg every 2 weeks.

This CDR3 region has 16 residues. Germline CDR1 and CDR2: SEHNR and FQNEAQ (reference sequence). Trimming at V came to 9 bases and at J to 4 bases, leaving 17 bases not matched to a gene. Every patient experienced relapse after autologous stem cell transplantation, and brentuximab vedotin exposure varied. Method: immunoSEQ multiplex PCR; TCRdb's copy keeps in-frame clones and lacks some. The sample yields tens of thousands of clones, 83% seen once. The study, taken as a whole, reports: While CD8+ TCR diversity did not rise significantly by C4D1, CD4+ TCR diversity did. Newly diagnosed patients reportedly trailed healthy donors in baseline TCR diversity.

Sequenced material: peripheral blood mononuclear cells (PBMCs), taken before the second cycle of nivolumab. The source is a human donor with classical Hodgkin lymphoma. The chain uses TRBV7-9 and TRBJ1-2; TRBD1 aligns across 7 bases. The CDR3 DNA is TGTGCCAGTACCAACGGACGGCAGGGGGAAGTCTATGGCTACACCTTC. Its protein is CASTNGRQGEVYGYTF.